A single sample is the source of the 3 T cell receptor beta chains below, sequenced in a study of CD8 T cells in ankylosing spondylitis. The antigens these receptors bind are not known. In TCRdb, the 5' RACE reads were re-called with MiXCR into one record per CDR3 protein. Of 350,000 to 550,000 distinct CDR3 sequences in the sample, 26% are singletons; the top ten hold 0.89%. Study-wide results and caveats: A TCR beta motif of roughly eight highly homologous variants seemed to mark ankylosing spondylitis blood.

The sequenced sample was blood, either unsorted or a sorted T cell fraction (not recorded which). Receptors originate from a male donor with ankylosing spondylitis.

This clonotype has only a few counts. The rearrangement uses TRBV9 and TRBJ2-1; D is uncertain. Germline loops: CDR1 SGDLS, CDR2 YYNGEE. V was trimmed by 0 bases and J by 4 bases, leaving 11 bases between them. The CDR3 has 15 residues. The CDR3 loop reads CASSVGVTAYNEQFF. CDR3 nucleotides: TGTGCCAGCAGCGTAGGGGTGACCGCTTACAATGAGCAGTTCTTC.

The CDR3 sequence is CASSPGLGDYGYTF. CDR3 sequence (DNA): TGCGCCAGCAGCCCGGGACTAGGGGACTATGGCTACACCTTC. This chain connects TRBV5-1 to TRBJ1-2, with TRBD1 as a possible D gene (5 bases). The length of the CDR3 is 14 residues. The V gene lost 4 bases and the J gene lost 3 bases, with 13 bases spanning the gap. Germline V lookup: CDR1 SGHRS, CDR2 YFSETQ.

This clonotype was picked up a small number of times. The V call is TRBV12-3 or TRBV12-4, the J call TRBJ1-2; possible D gene TRBD1, 5 bases. This CDR3 spans 12 amino acids. The V gene lost 5 bases and the J gene lost 6 bases, with 10 bases spanning the gap. The CDR3 DNA follows: TGTGCCAGCAGTCTCCGGGACGATGGCTACACCTTC. Amino acid sequence: CASSLRDDGYTF.